This T cell receptor beta chain originates from a study of T and B cells in COVID-19 patients. At the level of the study: Peripheral blood came from COVID-19 patients with active infection or after recovery. The recovered patients had mostly mild to moderate COVID-19 with outpatient management.

Regarding the study as a whole: Clonality of TRB repertoires was high in active COVID-19; recovery brought above-healthy diversity and richness.

From blood, roughly 220-550 ng of genomic DNA served as TRB template. TRB rearrangements were amplified by multiplex PCR with BIOMED2 TRB-A/B primers. One entry per CDR3 protein, called by TCRdb with MiXCR from the multiplex PCR reads. This sample carries 15,000 to 20,000 distinct CDR3 sequences, about 36% of them seen once, and the ten largest clones take 15% to 20%. This clonotype came up a few times. The antigen remains unidentified. V trimming: 0 bases; J trimming: 4 bases; junction bases outside the gene matches: 6. This CDR3 region has 16 residues. Per germline, CDR1 SGHNT and CDR2 YYREEE (reference sequence).

The chain uses TRBV5-4 and TRBJ2-1, with 8 bases fitting TRBD2. This TCR was recovered from a human donor with active COVID-19. The sequencing input was blood. The CDR3 protein is CASSLEWRGDYNEQFF. The CDR3 DNA is TGTGCCAGCAGCTTGGAGTGGCGGGGGGATTACAATGAGCAGTTCTTC.